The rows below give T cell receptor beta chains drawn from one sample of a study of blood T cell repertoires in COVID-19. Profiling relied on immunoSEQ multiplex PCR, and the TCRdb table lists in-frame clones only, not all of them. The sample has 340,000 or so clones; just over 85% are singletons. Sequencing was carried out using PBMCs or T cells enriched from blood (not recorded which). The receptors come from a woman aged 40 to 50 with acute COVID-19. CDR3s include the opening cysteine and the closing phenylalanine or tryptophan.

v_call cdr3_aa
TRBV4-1 CASSQDTGDGQPQHF
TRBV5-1 CASSLVATVLHGANVLTF
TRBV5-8 CASSQRTGDQETQYF
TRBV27 CASSLTGPIAKNIQYF
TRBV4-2 CASSQDSGSGANVPTF
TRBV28 CASRNPGLSSYNEQFF
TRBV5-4 CASSLVRSGDKWETQYF
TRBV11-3 CASSLGPGGGQETQYF
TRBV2 CASSPGVGVKETQYF
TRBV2 CASSDLRGEVNEQFF
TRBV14 CASRQGINTGELFF
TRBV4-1 CASSQGTGGGNQPQHF
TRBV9 CASSTHGQGGNSPLHF
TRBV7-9 CASSLISGATPGPNNEQFF
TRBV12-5 CASGLRTVMSNQPQHF
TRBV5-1 CASSFSGGAVNEQFF
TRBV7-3 CASSLLPAGPHEQYF
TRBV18 CASSPTDYEQYF
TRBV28 CASSFPGQAVNGYGYTF
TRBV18 CASSPLRSTYNEQFF
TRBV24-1 CATSSGSGNTIYF
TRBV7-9 CASSLGPGAKGYTF
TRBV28 CASSLSPTPNLNEKLFF
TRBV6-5 CASRRGQNTEAFF
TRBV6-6 CAVSRGTAPYSSESGYTF
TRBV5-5 CASSLVVRATGGVQGYTF
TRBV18 CASSPRQGSGTEAFF
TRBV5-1 CASSSGSSYEQYF
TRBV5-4 CASSLRGSYEQYF
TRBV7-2 CASGRGRDYEQYF
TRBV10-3 CAISRGHSAGAYEQYF
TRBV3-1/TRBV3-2 CASSQVAEGNTEAFF
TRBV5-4 CASSPQDSFYGYTF
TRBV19 CASSMVSVNTGELFF
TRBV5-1 CASSLGGQGADGYTF
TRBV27 CASSLGGEAKNIQYF
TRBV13 CASSLRIMAEKLFF
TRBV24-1 CATSDKGQATDTQYF
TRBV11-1 CASSTRVPGNTIYF
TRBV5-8 CASSLQGTGVHTEAFF
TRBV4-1 CASSHAQLAGPINEQFF
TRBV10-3 CASSVASGGDHEQYF
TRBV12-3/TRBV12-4 CASSFNNQPQHF
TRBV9 CASSVGLAGNEQYF
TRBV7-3 CASSPQGGGSYNEQFF
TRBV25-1 CASSEGRLALNGDTQYF
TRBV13 CASFEGAGNTEAFF